Reported below is one TCR beta chain. Only in-frame clones appear in the TCRdb table, and some are missing; sequencing was by immunoSEQ multiplex PCR. The table includes approximately 90,000 clones, 65% to 80% detected once. The CDR3 consists of 14 residues. CDR1 and CDR2 from the germline V gene are MNHEY and SMNVEV (reference sequence). J was trimmed by 1 base and V by 6 bases; bases with no gene match: 1. These data originate in a study of blood T cell repertoires in COVID-19. Study summary: The samples span acute and convalescent COVID-19 from the United States, Italy and Spain. Sample material is recorded as cDNA or gDNA derived from T cells, B-cell-depleted T cells, or PBMCs.

Sequencing was performed on peripheral blood. The clonotype comes from a human donor in a cohort sampled during active COVID-19. The rearrangement joins TRBV27 to TRBJ2-5; 11 bases are a match to TRBD2. The CDR3 region has the DNA TGTGCCAGCAGGGGACTAGCGGCCCAAGAGACCCAGTACTTC. Protein: CASRGLAAQETQYF.